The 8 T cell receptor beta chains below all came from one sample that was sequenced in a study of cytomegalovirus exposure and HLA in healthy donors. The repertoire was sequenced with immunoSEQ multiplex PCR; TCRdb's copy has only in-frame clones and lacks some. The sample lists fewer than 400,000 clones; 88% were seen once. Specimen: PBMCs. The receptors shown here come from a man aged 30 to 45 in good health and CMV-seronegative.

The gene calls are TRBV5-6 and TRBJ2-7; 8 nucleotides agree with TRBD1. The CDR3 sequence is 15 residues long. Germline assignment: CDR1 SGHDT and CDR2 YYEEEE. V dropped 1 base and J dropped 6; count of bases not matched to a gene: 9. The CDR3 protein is CASSLRQGAVGEQYF. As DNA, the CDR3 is TGTGCCAGCAGCTTGAGGCAGGGGGCAGTCGGCGAGCAGTACTTC.

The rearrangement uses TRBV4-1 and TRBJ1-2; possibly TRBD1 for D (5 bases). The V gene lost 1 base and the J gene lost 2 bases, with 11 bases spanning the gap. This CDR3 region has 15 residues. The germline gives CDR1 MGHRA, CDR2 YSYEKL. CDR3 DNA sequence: TGCGCCAGCAGCCAAGGCCCAGGGTTAAACTATGGCTACACCTTC. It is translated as CASSQGPGLNYGYTF.

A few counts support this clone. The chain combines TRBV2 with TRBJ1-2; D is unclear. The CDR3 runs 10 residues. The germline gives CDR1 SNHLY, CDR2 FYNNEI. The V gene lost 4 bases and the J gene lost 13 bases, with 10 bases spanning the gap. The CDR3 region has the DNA TGTGCCAGCAGTGTCGGCGGTCTCACCTTC. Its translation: CASSVGGLTF.

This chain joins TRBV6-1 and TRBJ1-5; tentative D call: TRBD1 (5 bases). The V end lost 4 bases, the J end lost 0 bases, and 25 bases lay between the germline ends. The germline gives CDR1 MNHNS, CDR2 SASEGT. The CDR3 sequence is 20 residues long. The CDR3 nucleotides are TGTGCCAGCAGTGCCCAATTGCGCCAAGCGACAGAAAATAGCAATCAGCCCCAGCATTTT. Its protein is CASSAQLRQATENSNQPQHF.

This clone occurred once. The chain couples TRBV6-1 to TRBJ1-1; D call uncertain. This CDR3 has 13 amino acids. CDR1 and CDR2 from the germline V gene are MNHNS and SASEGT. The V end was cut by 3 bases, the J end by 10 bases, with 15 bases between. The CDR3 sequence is CASSENPQFGAFF. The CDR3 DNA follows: TGTGCCAGCAGTGAGAACCCCCAGTTTGGAGCTTTCTTT.

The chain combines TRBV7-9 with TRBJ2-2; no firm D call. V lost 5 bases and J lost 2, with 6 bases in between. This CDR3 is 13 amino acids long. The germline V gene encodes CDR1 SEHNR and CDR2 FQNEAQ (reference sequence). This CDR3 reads CASSHSNTGELFF. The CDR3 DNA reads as TGTGCCAGCAGCCACAGTAACACCGGGGAGCTGTTTTTT.

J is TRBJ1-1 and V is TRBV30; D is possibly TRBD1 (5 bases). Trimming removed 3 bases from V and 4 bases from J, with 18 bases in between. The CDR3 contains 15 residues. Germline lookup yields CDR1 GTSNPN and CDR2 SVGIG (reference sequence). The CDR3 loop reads CAWRGYRLLFTEAFF. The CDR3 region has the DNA TGTGCCTGGAGAGGCTACAGGCTACTATTCACTGAAGCTTTCTTT. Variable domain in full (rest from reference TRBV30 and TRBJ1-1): SQTIHQWPATLVQPVGSPLSLECTVEGTSNPNLYWYRQAAGRGLQLLFYSVGIGQISSEVPQNLSASRPQDRQFILSSKKLLLSDSGFYLCAWRGYRLLFTEAFFGQGTRLTVV.

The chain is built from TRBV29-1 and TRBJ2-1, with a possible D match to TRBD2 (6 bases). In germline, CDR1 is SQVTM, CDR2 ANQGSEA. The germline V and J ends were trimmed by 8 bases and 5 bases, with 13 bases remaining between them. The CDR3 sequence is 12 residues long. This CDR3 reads CSPRWGDNEQFF. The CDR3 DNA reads TGCAGCCCCCGGTGGGGGGACAATGAGCAGTTCTTC.